The 32 T cell receptor beta chains below all came from one sample that was sequenced in a study of cytomegalovirus exposure and HLA in healthy donors. It was with 60 Vbeta and 13 Jbeta primers that the PCR ran. The method was immunoSEQ multiplex PCR; TCRdb's version includes in-frame clones alone and lacks a portion of them. The sample yields some 150,000 clones, nearly 80% seen once. The sample taken for sequencing was PBMCs. These receptors were collected from a male donor in good health and CMV-seronegative.

This clone was seen a few times. The V and J genes are TRBV30 and TRBJ1-4, with D hard to call. Trimming stripped 0 bases from V and 8 bases from J, with 13 bases between. Germline values: CDR1 GTSNPN, CDR2 SVGIG (reference sequence). This CDR3 region has 14 residues. The CDR3 sequence: CAWSVLGFREKLFF. The CDR3 DNA is TGTGCCTGGAGTGTACTTGGTTTCCGGGAAAAACTGTTTTTT. Drawing the rest from reference TRBV30 and TRBJ1-4, the complete variable domain is SQTIHQWPATLVQPVGSPLSLECTVEGTSNPNLYWYRQAAGRGLQLLFYSVGIGQISSEVPQNLSASRPQDRQFILSSKKLLLSDSGFYLCAWSVLGFREKLFFGSGTQLSVL.

The rearrangement links TRBV30 to TRBJ1-6; D gene uncertain. Germline CDR1 and CDR2: GTSNPN and SVGIG (reference sequence). The V gene lost 2 bases and the J gene lost 3 bases, with 14 bases spanning the gap. This CDR3 contains 16 residues. In DNA, the CDR3 is TGTGCCTGGAGTCACGGGGTCTCTAACTATAATTCACCCCTCCACTTT. It is translated as CAWSHGVSNYNSPLHF. The complete variable domain, with remaining parts taken from reference TRBV30 and TRBJ1-6, reads SQTIHQWPATLVQPVGSPLSLECTVEGTSNPNLYWYRQAAGRGLQLLFYSVGIGQISSEVPQNLSASRPQDRQFILSSKKLLLSDSGFYLCAWSHGVSNYNSPLHFGNGTRLTVT.

The V call is TRBV7-8, the J call TRBJ2-3, with a possible D match to TRBD1 (5 bases). Trimming shortened V by 7 bases and J by 4 bases, and 15 bases separated the two germline ends. Germline CDR1 SGHVS, CDR2 FQNEAQ. This CDR3 is 14 amino acids long. The CDR3 coding sequence is TGTGCCAGCACCCAGACAGAGAATGCAGATACGCAGTATTTT. It yields the protein CASTQTENADTQYF.

This sequence joins TRBV27 and TRBJ2-2; D is possibly TRBD1 or TRBD2 (12 bases each). CDR3 length equals 23 residues. The germline CDR1 and CDR2 sequences are MNHEY and SMNVEV (reference sequence). The V end lost 4 bases, the J end lost 7 bases, and 40 bases lay between the germline ends. For the CDR3, the DNA is TGTGCCAGCAGTTATCTCGGGACAGGGGGCTTAGGGACTAGCGGGCAAAGGGACGGGGAGCTGTTTTTT. Translating gives CASSYLGTGGLGTSGQRDGELFF.

This clone appeared a single time. V usage is TRBV14 and J usage is TRBJ2-1, with a weak D call TRBD2 (5 bases). Germline lookup yields CDR1 SGHDN and CDR2 FVKESK. V was shortened by 4 bases and J by 8 bases, with 18 bases between the two germline ends. CDR3 length: 15 amino acids. CDR3 coding DNA: TGTGCCAGCAGCCCGGACCTTGGGAGAAGGGATGAGCAGTTCTTC. Protein sequence: CASSPDLGRRDEQFF.

The gene calls are TRBV27 and TRBJ2-7, with TRBD1 as a possible D gene (5 bases). Germline CDR1 MNHEY, CDR2 SMNVEV (reference sequence). CDR3 length equals 13 residues. Trimming took off 5 bases at V and 4 bases at J, with 12 bases between the two ends. The CDR3 nucleotides read TGTGCCAGCAGTCCGTCGCAGGGTTACGAGCAGTACTTC. Residues: CASSPSQGYEQYF.

Only one count was recorded for this clone. The V gene is TRBV7-2, the J gene TRBJ1-2, with TRBD1 matching 8 bases. CDR1 and CDR2 from the germline V gene are SGHTA and FQGNSA. The ends lost 5 bases at V and 8 bases at J; junction bases unmatched: 10. The CDR3 sequence is 14 residues long. In nucleotides, the CDR3 is TGTGCCAGCAGCCCATCGACAGGGGCTCAAGGCTACACCTTC. Its protein is CASSPSTGAQGYTF.

V usage is TRBV9 and J usage is TRBJ2-1; 10 bases are shared with TRBD1. CDR3 length: 18 amino acids. CDR1 SGDLS and CDR2 YYNGEE come from the germline V gene. V shed 4 bases, J shed 7 bases, and the junction held 17 bases outside the gene matches. CDR3 DNA sequence: TGTGCCAGCAGCTCGCGGACAGGGGGGGCGGAGCTTAGGAATGAGCAGTTCTTC. The encoded protein is CASSSRTGGAELRNEQFF.

The chain combines TRBV7-9 with TRBJ1-1; a weak D match, TRBD1 (5 bases). V was pared by 1 base and J by 2 bases, with 11 bases between. This CDR3 region has 15 residues. Germline CDR1 reads SEHNR; CDR2 reads FQNEAQ (reference sequence). This chain's CDR3 is CASSLEIGGNTEAFF. In nucleotides, the CDR3 is TGTGCCAGCAGCTTAGAGATCGGGGGAAACACTGAAGCTTTCTTT.

This sequence joins TRBV5-4 and TRBJ1-2; D uncertain. With 4 bases removed from V and 4 bases from J, the gap between germline ends came to 14 bases. Germline V lookup: CDR1 SGHNT, CDR2 YYREEE (reference sequence). The length of the CDR3 is 14 residues. The CDR3 loop is CASSPMGSVYGYTF. CDR3 DNA sequence: TGTGCCAGCAGCCCTATGGGCTCAGTCTATGGCTACACCTTC.

This chain uses TRBV19 with TRBJ2-5, with 13 bases matching TRBD2. V was clipped by 10 bases and J by 5 bases; unmatched bases: 16. Germline V gene lookup returns CDR1 LNHDA and CDR2 SQIVND (reference sequence). The length of the CDR3 is 17 residues. CDR3 loop: CATLGSYGTSGVETQYF. Written as DNA, the CDR3 is TGTGCCACCCTGGGGTCCTATGGGACTAGCGGGGTGGAGACCCAGTACTTC.

About this clone itself: At one end, the junction sequence differs from germline, possibly due to a read error. This chain links TRBV5-1 with TRBJ2-1; D is possibly TRBD2 (5 bases). From germline, CDR1 is SGHRS and CDR2 YFSETQ. This CDR3 contains 14 residues. The CDR3 nucleotides are TGCGCCAGCAGCTTGTCGGGGTCCTACAATGGGCAGTTCTTC. Encoded protein: CASSLSGSYNGQFF.

CDR3 sequence reads: CASSQAGQGSYNEQFF. DNA of the CDR3: TGCGCCAGCAGCCAAGCGGGGCAGGGGTCGTACAATGAGCAGTTCTTC. The V and J genes are TRBV4-3 and TRBJ2-1, with D possibly being TRBD1 (6 bases). The V gene's germline CDR1 is LGHNA and CDR2 YSLEER. CDR3 size: 16 residues. V lost 1 base and J 4 bases, leaving 14 bases between the germline ends.

V is TRBV10-3 and J is TRBJ2-5, with 7 nucleotides matching TRBD1. V was clipped by 7 bases and J by 2 bases; unmatched bases: 7. This CDR3 region has 14 residues. Germline CDR1 and CDR2: ENHRY and SYGVKD. The CDR3: CAIKGQGVQETQYF. The CDR3 DNA follows: TGTGCCATCAAAGGGCAGGGGGTACAAGAGACCCAGTACTTC.

The chain combines TRBV6-5 with TRBJ2-7; 7 nucleotides align to TRBD1. V was clipped by 2 bases and J by 6 bases; unmatched bases: 10. The V gene's germline CDR1 is MNHEY and CDR2 SVGAGI. The CDR3 has 15 residues. CDR3 sequence reads: CASSYDPTGSSEQYF. The CDR3 DNA follows: TGTGCCAGCAGTTACGATCCGACAGGGTCGAGCGAGCAGTACTTC.

V and J are TRBV18 and TRBJ2-1; 8 nucleotides agree with TRBD2. Germline V gene lookup returns CDR1 KGHSH and CDR2 LQKENI. The CDR3 has 14 amino acids. The trim removed 3 bases at V and 9 bases at J, leaving 7 bases unmatched. CDR3 protein: CASSPSLAGGEQFF. The CDR3 nucleotides read TGTGCCAGCTCACCGAGTCTAGCGGGTGGTGAGCAGTTCTTC.

The chain has TRBV13 and TRBJ2-1; a weak D match, TRBD1 (7 bases). Germline CDR1 is PRHDT and CDR2 is FYEKMQ (reference sequence). V lost 5 bases to trimming and J lost 4 bases, with 18 bases between them. CDR3 length: 16 residues. This chain's CDR3 is CASSPYRGGSYNEQFF. The CDR3 nucleotides are TGTGCCAGCAGCCCCTACAGGGGAGGTTCATACAATGAGCAGTTCTTC.

The chain combines TRBV5-4 with TRBJ1-2, with 8 bases that match TRBD1. Germline V gene lookup returns CDR1 SGHNT and CDR2 YYREEE (reference sequence). Germline trimming cut 0 bases from V and 3 bases from J; bases unmatched to any gene: 16. The CDR3 length is 19 residues. The DNA of the CDR3 is TGTGCCAGCAGCTTGGGGCACCGCAGGGGGCTTCTGATGGACTATGGCTACACCTTC. Protein sequence: CASSLGHRRGLLMDYGYTF.

This clone was seen just once. This chain uses TRBV7-9 with TRBJ1-5, with D possibly being TRBD1 (5 bases). CDR1 SEHNR and CDR2 FQNEAQ come from the germline V gene (reference sequence). The CDR3 is made up of 15 amino acids. The V and J ends lost 4 bases and 3 bases respectively, with 13 bases between them. The CDR3 DNA sequence: TGTGCCAGCAGCTCCTCGGAAGGGGACAATCAGCCCCAGCATTTT. Its protein product is CASSSSEGDNQPQHF.

The sample holds one count of this clone. This sequence joins TRBV19 and TRBJ1-1, with 8 bases fitting TRBD1. With 3 bases clipped from V and 2 bases from J, the junction kept 5 bases outside the gene matches. In germline, CDR1 is LNHDA, CDR2 SQIVND (reference sequence). This CDR3 region has 15 residues. The CDR3 protein is CASSMGDRLNTEAFF. CDR3 bases: TGTGCCAGTAGTATGGGGGACAGGCTAAACACTGAAGCTTTCTTT.

V usage is TRBV5-4 and J usage is TRBJ2-6; the D gene is possibly TRBD1 (5 bases). The CDR3 runs to 14 residues. Germline loops: CDR1 SGHNT, CDR2 YYREEE (reference sequence). V lost 6 bases to trimming and J lost 3 bases, with 10 bases between them. The DNA of the CDR3 is TGTGCCAGCACCACAGGTTTTGGGGCCAACGTCCTGACTTTC. This codes for CASTTGFGANVLTF.

The V and J genes are TRBV7-2 and TRBJ2-3, with 11 positions matching TRBD2. V lost 3 bases to trimming and J lost 1 base; unmatched junction nucleotides: 3. The CDR3 consists of 16 residues. CDR1 is SGHTA, CDR2 FQGNSA, per germline. The chain's CDR3 is CASSLILAGGTDTQYF. In DNA, the CDR3 is TGTGCCAGCAGCTTGATACTAGCGGGAGGCACAGATACGCAGTATTTT.

In nucleotides, the CDR3 is TGTGCCAGCAGTTTAAGGCCTAGCGGGGGCCTAACCGCCTACGAGCAGTACTTC. Its protein is CASSLRPSGGLTAYEQYF. This chain connects TRBV27 to TRBJ2-7; 10 bases are shared with TRBD2. CDR3 length equals 18 residues. Germline assignment: CDR1 MNHEY and CDR2 SMNVEV (reference sequence). Unmatched junction bases numbered 12, after V lost 2 bases and J lost 2 bases.

The sample holds a few counts of this clone. This sequence joins TRBV29-1 and TRBJ2-5; TRBD1 matches at 9 bases. J gave up 4 bases and V 8 bases, and 8 bases lay outside the gene matches. Germline V CDR1 and CDR2: SQVTM, ANQGSEA. The CDR3 is 13 residues long. The CDR3 is CSTDRGVLETQYF. The CDR3 DNA is TGCAGCACAGACAGGGGGGTACTAGAGACCCAGTACTTC.

This rearrangement joins TRBV25-1 to TRBJ2-1; no clear D. The CDR3 is 15 residues long. The V gene lost 3 bases and the J gene lost 8 bases, with 17 bases spanning the gap. Germline loops: CDR1 MGHDK, CDR2 SYGVNS. CDR3 protein: CASSEIELLGDEQFF. In DNA form, the CDR3 reads TGTGCCAGCAGTGAGATTGAGCTTCTTGGTGATGAGCAGTTCTTC.

J is TRBJ1-3 and V is TRBV4-1; D not resolved. Trimming left V 1 base short and J 0 bases short, with 13 bases between. The germline CDR1 and CDR2 sequences are MGHRA and YSYEKL. The CDR3 is 17 amino acids. The CDR3 spells CASSQGNGLSSGNTIYF. CDR3 in DNA: TGCGCCAGCAGCCAAGGTAACGGACTGAGCTCTGGAAACACCATATATTTT.

The chain couples TRBV6-6 to TRBJ1-5; D unclear. V was shortened by 2 bases and J by 3 bases, with 8 bases between the two germline ends. The germline gives CDR1 MNHNY, CDR2 SVGAGI (reference sequence). The CDR3 sequence is 14 residues long. The CDR3 nucleotides are TGTGCCAGCAGTTACCGGTCCCTCAATCAGCCCCAGCATTTT. Amino acid sequence: CASSYRSLNQPQHF.

V is TRBV10-1 and J is TRBJ1-1, with TRBD1 matching over 7 bases. This CDR3 has 17 amino acids. In germline, CDR1 is WNHNN, CDR2 SYGVQD (reference sequence). The V gene end was trimmed by 0 bases and the J gene end by 3 bases; junction bases not matched to a gene: 10. The chain's CDR3 is CASSESRTGGPDTEAFF. The DNA for the CDR3 is TGCGCCAGCAGTGAGTCCAGGACAGGTGGACCGGACACTGAAGCTTTCTTT.

This sequence joins TRBV29-1 and TRBJ2-3; 8 nucleotides agree with TRBD1. The CDR3 runs 12 residues. Germline CDR1 reads SQVTM; CDR2 reads ANQGSEA. The V segment lost 7 bases and the J segment 4 bases; nucleotides outside the gene matches: 4. The CDR3 reads CSATQGADTQYF. The CDR3 nucleotides read TGCAGCGCCACACAGGGGGCAGATACGCAGTATTTT.

The CDR3 is CAWDRGLGSQPQHF. The CDR3 coding sequence is TGTGCCTGGGACAGGGGGCTCGGTAGTCAGCCCCAGCATTTT. V usage is TRBV30 and J usage is TRBJ1-5, with TRBD1 identical over 10 bases. The CDR3 is 14 amino acids. J lost 6 bases, V lost 5 bases, and 7 bases had no gene match. Germline V gene lookup returns CDR1 GTSNPN and CDR2 SVGIG (reference sequence).

The rearrangement links TRBV2 to TRBJ1-3; the D gene is possibly TRBD1 (5 bases). V was shortened by 10 bases and J by 2 bases, with 18 bases between the two germline ends. This CDR3 contains 15 residues. Looked up from germline, CDR1 is SNHLY and CDR2 is FYNNEI. CDR3 amino acids: CATRYTTGPGNTIYF. In DNA form, the CDR3 reads TGTGCCACCCGATACACCACAGGCCCTGGAAACACCATATATTTT.

The chain has TRBV10-3 and TRBJ1-3; D unresolved. V dropped 0 bases and J dropped 0 bases, with 6 bases sitting between them. CDR1 ENHRY and CDR2 SYGVKD come from the germline V gene. The CDR3 totals 15 residues. Written as DNA, the CDR3 is TGTGCCATCAGTGAGTCAACCAGCTCTGGAAACACCATATATTTT. Its protein product is CAISESTSSGNTIYF.